This T cell receptor beta chain is drawn from a study of OX40 agonist ivuxolimab in advanced cancers. Study-level points and caveats: At 0.1 to 3.0 mg/kg and by week 6, CD4+ and CD8+ T cells in the blood had expanded clonally.

Concerning this clone itself: The target antigen is unknown. Mismatch with germline at one junction end may stem from a read error.

The CDR3 has 13 amino acids. CDR1 and CDR2 (germline): SSHAT, FNYEAQ (reference sequence). TCRdb keeps only in-frame clones here, not all; method: immunoSEQ multiplex PCR. The repertoire holds some 37,000 clones, with roughly 78% as singletons. The origin of this receptor is an adult with an advanced solid tumor such as melanoma, head and neck, liver or kidney cancer. The gene calls are TRBV7-7 and TRBJ2-1; D is perhaps TRBD1 (7 bases). This sample comprised CD4+ or CD8+ T cells sorted from blood, obtained in a trial of the OX40 agonist ivuxolimab. DNA of the CDR3: TGTGCTAGCAGCTCCACGCAGGGGGGCGAGCAGTTCTTC. Translating it yields CASSSTQGGEQFF.